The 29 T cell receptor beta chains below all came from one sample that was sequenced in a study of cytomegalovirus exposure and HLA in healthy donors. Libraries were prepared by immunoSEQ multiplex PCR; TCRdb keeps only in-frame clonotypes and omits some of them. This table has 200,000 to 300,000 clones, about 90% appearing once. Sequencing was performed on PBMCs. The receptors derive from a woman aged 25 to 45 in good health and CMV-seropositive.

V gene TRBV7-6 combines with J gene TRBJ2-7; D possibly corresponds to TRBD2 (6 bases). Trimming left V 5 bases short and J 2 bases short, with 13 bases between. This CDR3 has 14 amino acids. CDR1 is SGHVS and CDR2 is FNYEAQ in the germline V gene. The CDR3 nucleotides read TGTGCCAGCAGCCATCGGGACTGGCCCTACGAGCAGTACTTC. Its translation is CASSHRDWPYEQYF.

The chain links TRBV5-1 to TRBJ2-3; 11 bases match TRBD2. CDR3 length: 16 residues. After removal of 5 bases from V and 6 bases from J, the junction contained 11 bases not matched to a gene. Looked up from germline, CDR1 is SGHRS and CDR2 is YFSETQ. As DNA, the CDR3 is TGCGCCAGCAGTGGTGGGACTAGCGGATTGGGGGATACGCAGTATTTT. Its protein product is CASSGGTSGLGDTQYF.

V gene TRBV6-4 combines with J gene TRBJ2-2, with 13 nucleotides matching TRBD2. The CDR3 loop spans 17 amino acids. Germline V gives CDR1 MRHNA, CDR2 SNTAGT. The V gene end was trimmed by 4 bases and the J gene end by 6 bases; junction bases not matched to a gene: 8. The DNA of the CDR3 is TGTGCCAGCAGTGCTACTAGCGGGAGGGCTAGCGCCGGGGAGCTGTTTTTT. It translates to CASSATSGRASAGELFF.

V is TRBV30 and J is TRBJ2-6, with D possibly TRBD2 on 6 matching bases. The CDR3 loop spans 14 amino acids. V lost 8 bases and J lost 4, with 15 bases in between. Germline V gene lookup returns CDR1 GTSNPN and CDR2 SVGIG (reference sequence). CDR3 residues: CAGRDLSGANVLTF. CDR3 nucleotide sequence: TGTGCCGGGCGGGATTTATCGGGGGCCAACGTCCTGACTTTC.

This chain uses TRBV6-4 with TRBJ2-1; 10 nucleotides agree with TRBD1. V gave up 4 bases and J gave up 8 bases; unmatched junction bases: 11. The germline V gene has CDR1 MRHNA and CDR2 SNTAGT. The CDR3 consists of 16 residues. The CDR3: CASSVRGTGVMDEQFF. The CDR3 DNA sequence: TGTGCCAGCAGTGTTCGTGGGACAGGGGTTATGGATGAGCAGTTCTTC.

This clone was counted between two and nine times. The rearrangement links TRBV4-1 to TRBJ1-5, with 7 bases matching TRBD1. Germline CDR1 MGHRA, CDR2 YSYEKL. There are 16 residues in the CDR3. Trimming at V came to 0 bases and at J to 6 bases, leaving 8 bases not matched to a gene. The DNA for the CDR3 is TGCGCCAGCAGCCAAGAAAGGGCAGGGGGTTTTCAGCCCCAGCATTTT. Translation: CASSQERAGGFQPQHF.

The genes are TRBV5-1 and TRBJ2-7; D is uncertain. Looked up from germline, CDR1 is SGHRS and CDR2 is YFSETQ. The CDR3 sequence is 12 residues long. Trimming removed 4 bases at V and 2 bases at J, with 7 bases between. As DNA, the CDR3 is TGCGCCAGCAGCCGACACCCCTACGAGCAGTACTTC. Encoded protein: CASSRHPYEQYF.

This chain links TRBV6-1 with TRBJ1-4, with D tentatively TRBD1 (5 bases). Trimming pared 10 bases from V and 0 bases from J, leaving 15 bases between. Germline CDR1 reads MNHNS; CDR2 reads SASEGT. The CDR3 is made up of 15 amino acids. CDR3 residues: CATSGTLATNEKLFF. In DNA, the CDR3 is TGTGCCACCTCGGGGACTCTTGCAACTAATGAAAAACTGTTTTTT.

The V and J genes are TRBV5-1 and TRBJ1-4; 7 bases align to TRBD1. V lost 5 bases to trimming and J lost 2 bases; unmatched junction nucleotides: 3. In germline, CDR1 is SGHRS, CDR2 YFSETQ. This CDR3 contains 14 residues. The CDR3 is CASRLTGTNEKLFF. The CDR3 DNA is TGCGCCAGCAGATTGACAGGGACTAATGAAAAACTGTTTTTT.

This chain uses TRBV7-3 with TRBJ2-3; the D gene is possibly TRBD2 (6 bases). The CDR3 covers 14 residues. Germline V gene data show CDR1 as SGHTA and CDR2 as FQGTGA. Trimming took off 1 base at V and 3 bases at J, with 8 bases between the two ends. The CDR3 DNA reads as TGTGCCAGCAGCTTAATGGGGGGAACAGATACGCAGTATTTT. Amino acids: CASSLMGGTDTQYF.

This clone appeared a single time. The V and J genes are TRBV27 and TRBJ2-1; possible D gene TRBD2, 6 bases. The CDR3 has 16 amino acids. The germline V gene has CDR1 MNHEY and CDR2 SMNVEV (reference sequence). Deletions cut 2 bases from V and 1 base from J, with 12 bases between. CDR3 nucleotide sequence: TGTGCCAGCAGTTTAATCGGGAGCTTATCCTACAATGAGCAGTTCTTC. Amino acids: CASSLIGSLSYNEQFF.

Here the CDR3 reads CASSSRGRMSYGYTF. The CDR3, as DNA: TGTGCCAGCAGCTCCAGGGGGCGGATGAGCTATGGCTACACCTTC. V and J are TRBV5-8 and TRBJ1-2, with 8 bases lining up with TRBD1. This CDR3 comprises 15 residues. The V gene's germline CDR1 is SGHTS and CDR2 YDEGEE. V was clipped by 3 bases and J by 4 bases; unmatched bases: 8.

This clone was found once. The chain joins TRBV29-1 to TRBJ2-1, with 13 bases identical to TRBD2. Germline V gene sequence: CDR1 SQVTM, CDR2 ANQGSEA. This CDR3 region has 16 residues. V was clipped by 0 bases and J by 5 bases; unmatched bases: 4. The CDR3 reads CSVEDPGLAGNNEQFF. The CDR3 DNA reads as TGCAGCGTTGAAGACCCGGGACTAGCGGGAAACAATGAGCAGTTCTTC.

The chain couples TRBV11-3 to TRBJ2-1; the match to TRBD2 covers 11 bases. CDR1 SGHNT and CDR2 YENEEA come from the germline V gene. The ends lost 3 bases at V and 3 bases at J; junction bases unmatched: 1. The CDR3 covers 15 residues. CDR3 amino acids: CASSLGLADYNEQFF. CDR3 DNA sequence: TGTGCCAGCAGCTTGGGACTAGCGGACTACAATGAGCAGTTCTTC.

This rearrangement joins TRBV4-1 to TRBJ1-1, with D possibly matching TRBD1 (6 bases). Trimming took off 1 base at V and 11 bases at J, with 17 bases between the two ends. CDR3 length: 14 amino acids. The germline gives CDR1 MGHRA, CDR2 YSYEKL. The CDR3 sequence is CASSQAMGALGAFF. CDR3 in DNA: TGCGCCAGCAGCCAAGCGATGGGGGCGCTAGGGGCTTTCTTT.

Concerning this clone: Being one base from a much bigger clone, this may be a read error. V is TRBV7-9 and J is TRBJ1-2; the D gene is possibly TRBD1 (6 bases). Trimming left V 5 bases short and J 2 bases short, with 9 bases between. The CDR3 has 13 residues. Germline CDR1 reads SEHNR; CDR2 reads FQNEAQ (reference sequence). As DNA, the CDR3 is TGTGCCAGCAGCCCGGACAGAAACTATGGCTACACCTTC. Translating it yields CASSPDRNYGYTF.

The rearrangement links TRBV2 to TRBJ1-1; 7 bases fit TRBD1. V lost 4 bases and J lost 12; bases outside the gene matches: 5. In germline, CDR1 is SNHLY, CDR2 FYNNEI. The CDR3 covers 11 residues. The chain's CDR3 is CASSGTGESFF. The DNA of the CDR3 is TGTGCCAGCAGTGGAACAGGGGAATCTTTCTTT.

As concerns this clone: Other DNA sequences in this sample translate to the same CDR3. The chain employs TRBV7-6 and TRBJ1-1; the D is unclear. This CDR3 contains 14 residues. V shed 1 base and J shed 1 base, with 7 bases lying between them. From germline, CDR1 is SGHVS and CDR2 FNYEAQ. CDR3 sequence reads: CASSLDPGNTEAFF. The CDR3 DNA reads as TGTGCCAGCAGCTTAGATCCAGGGAACACTGAAGCTTTCTTT.

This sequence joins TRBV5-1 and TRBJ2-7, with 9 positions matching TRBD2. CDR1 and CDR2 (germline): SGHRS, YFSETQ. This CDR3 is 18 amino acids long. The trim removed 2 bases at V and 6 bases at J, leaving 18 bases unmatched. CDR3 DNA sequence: TGCGCCAGCAGCTTAGGGACTAGCCCCGAGAGCGGGATACCCGAGCAGTACTTC. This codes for CASSLGTSPESGIPEQYF.

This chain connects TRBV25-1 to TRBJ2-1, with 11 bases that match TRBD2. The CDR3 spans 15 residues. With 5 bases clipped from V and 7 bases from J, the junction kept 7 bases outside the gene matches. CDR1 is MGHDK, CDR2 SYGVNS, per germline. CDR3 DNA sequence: TGTGCCAGCAGTCCCGTAGCGGGAGGGCGGAATGAGCAGTTCTTC. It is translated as CASSPVAGGRNEQFF.

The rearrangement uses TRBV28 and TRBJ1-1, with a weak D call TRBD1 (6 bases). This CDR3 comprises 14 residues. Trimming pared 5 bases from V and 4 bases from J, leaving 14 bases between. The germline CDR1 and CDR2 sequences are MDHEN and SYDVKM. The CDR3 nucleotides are TGTGCCAGCAGTCCGCCCCAGGGGACCACTGAAGCTTTCTTT. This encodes CASSPPQGTTEAFF.

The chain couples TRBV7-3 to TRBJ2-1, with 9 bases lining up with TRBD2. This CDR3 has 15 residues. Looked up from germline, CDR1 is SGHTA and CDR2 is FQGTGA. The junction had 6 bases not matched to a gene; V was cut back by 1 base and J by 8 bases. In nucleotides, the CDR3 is TGTGCCAGCAGCTTAAAAGCGGGAGGTTTGTATGAGCAGTTCTTC. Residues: CASSLKAGGLYEQFF.

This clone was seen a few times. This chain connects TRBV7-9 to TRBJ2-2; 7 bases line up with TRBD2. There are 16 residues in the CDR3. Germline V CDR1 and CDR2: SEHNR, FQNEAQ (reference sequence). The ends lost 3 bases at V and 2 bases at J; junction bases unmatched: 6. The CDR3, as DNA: TGTGCCAGCAGCTTTGGGGCTAGCGGAAACACCGGGGAGCTGTTTTTT. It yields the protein CASSFGASGNTGELFF. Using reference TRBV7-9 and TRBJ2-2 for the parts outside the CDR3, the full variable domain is DTGVSQNPRHKITKRGQNVTFRCDPISEHNRLYWYRQTLGQGPEFLTYFQNEAQLEKSRLLSDRFSAERPKGSFSTLEIQRTEQGDSAMYLCASSFGASGNTGELFFGEGSRLTVL.

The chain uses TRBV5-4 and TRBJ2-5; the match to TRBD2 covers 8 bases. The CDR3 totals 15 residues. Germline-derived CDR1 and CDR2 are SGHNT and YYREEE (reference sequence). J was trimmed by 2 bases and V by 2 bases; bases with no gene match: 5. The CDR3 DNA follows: TGTGCCAGCAGCTTCGACTTAGCGGGACAAGAGACCCAGTACTTC. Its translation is CASSFDLAGQETQYF.

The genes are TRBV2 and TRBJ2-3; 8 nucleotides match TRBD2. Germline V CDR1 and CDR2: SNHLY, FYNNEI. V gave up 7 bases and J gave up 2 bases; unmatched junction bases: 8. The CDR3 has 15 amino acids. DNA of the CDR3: TGTGCCAGCACGGGGACTAGTTGGAACACAGATACGCAGTATTTT. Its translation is CASTGTSWNTDTQYF.

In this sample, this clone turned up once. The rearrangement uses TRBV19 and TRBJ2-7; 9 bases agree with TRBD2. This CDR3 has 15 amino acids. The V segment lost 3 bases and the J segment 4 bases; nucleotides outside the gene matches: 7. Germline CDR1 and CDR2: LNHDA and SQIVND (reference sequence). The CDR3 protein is CASSIVASGTYEQYF. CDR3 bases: TGTGCCAGTAGTATCGTAGCTAGCGGGACGTACGAGCAGTACTTC.

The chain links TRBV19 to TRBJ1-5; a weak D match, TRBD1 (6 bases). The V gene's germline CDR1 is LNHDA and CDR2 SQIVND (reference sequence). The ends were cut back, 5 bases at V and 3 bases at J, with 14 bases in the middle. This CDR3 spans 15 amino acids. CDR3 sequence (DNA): TGTGCCAGTAGTGCGACCAGGGGTACCAATCAGCCCCAGCATTTT. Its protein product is CASSATRGTNQPQHF.

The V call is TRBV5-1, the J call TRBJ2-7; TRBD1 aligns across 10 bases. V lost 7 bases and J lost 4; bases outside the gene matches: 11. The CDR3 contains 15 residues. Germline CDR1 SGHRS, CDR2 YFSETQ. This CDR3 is CASEIGTGANYEQYF. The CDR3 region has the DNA TGCGCCAGCGAGATAGGGACAGGGGCAAATTACGAGCAGTACTTC.

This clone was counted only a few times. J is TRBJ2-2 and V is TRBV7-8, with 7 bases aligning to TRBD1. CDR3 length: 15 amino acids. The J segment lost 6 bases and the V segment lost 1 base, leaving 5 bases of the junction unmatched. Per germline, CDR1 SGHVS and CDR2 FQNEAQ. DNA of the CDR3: TGTGCCAGCAGCTTAGGACAGGGTGAGGCCGGGGAGCTGTTTTTT. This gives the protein CASSLGQGEAGELFF.